This T cell receptor beta chain was retrieved from a study of blood T cell repertoires in COVID-19. As for the study in general: Nucleic acid was either cDNA or gDNA, and it came from T cells, B-cell-depleted T cells, or PBMCs.

The repertoire was sequenced with immunoSEQ multiplex PCR; TCRdb's copy has only in-frame clones and lacks some. Seen here are about 65,000 clones, 93% observed once, and the top ten hold approximately 2.9%. This CDR3 has 12 residues. The V gene's germline CDR1 is MNHEY and CDR2 SVGEGT. With 2 bases removed from V and 3 bases from J, the gap between germline ends came to 5 bases. The chain combines TRBV6-2 or TRBV6-3 with TRBJ2-7; D unclear. The receptor's source is a man aged 70-80 years with active COVID-19. The sequencing input was peripheral blood. The DNA of the CDR3 is TGTGCCAGCAGTTACCAAAACTACGAGCAGTACGTC. It specifies CASSYQNYEQYV.